This T cell receptor (beta chain) emerged from a study of post-analysis software for immune sequencing data. Looked up from germline, CDR1 is MNHEY and CDR2 is SVGEGT. The J segment lost 5 bases and the V segment lost 7 bases, leaving 8 bases of the junction unmatched. The CDR3 sequence is 14 residues long. This clonotype was detected a few times. Its antigen is unidentified. Tagging with unique molecular identifiers was a feature of the TCR beta cDNA libraries. Each CDR3 protein gets one entry after TCRdb re-called the PCR reads with MiXCR. The sample lists about 460,000 distinct CDR3 sequences; 45% were seen once. Broader study findings: Batch-mates among the samples co-clustered strongly by F measure. With TRBV5-6, TRBV5-1 and TRBV20-1 included, about five TRBV segments were more frequent in patients than in controls.

The clonotype was recovered from a girl aged 5 to 17 with multiple sclerosis. The chain couples TRBV6-2 or TRBV6-3 to TRBJ2-4; 7 positions agree with TRBD1. The sequencing input was blood. The DNA of the CDR3 is TGTGCCAGCACCGACCCCGGGACAGAAAACATTCAGTACTTC. Its translation: CASTDPGTENIQYF.